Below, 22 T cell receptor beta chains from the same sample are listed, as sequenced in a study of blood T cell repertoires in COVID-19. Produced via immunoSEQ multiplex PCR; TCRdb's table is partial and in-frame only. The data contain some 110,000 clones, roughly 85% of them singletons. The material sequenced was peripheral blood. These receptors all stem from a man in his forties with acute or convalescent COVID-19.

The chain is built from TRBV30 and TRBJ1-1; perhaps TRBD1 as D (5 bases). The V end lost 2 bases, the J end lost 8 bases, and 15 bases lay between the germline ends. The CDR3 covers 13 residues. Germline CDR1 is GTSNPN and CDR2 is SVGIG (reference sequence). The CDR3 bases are TGTGCCTGGAGTCGTGGAGGGGCCAAAGAAGCTTTCTTT. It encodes CAWSRGGAKEAFF.

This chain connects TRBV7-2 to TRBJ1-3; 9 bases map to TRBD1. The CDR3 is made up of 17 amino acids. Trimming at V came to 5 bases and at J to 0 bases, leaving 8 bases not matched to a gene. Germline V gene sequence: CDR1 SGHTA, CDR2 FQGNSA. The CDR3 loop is CASSRTGVTFSGNTIYF. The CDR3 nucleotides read TGTGCCAGCAGCCGGACAGGGGTTACCTTCTCTGGAAACACCATATATTTT.

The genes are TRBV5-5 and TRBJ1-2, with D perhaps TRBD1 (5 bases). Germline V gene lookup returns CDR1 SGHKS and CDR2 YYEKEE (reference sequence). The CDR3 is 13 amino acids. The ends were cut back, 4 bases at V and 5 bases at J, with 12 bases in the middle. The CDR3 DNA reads TGTGCCAGCAGCCGAACCGACAGTTATGGCTACACCTTC. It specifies CASSRTDSYGYTF.

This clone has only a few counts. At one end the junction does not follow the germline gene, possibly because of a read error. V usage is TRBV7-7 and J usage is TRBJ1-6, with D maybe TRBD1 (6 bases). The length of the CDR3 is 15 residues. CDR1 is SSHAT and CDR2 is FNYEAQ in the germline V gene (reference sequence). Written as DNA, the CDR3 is TGTGCTAGCAGCTTAACGGACAGCTATAATTCACCCCTCCACTTT. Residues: CASSLTDSYNSPLHF. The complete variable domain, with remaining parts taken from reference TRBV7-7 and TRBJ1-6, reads GAGVSQSPRYKVTKRGQDVTLRCDPISSHATLYWYQQALGQGPEFLTYFNYEAQPDKSGLPSDRFSAERPEGSISTLTIQRTEQRDSAMYRCASSLTDSYNSPLHFGNGTRLTVT.

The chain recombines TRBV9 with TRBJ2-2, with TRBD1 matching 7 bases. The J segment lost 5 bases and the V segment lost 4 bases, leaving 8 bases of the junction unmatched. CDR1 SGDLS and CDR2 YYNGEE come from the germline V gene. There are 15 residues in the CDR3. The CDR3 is CASSPRQGRTGELFF. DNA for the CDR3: TGTGCCAGCAGCCCCCGACAGGGTCGGACCGGGGAGCTGTTTTTT.

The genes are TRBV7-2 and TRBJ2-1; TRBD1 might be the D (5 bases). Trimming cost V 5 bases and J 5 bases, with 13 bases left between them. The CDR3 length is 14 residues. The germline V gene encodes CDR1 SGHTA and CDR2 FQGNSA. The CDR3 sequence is CASSEGVMDNEQFF. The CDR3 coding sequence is TGTGCCAGCAGCGAAGGGGTTATGGACAATGAGCAGTTCTTC.

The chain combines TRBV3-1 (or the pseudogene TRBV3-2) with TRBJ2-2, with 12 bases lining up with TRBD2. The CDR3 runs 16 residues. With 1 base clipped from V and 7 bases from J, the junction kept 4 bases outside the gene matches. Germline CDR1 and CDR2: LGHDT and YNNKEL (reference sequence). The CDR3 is CASSQGTSGAIGELFF. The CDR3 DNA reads TGTGCCAGCAGCCAAGGGACTAGCGGGGCGATCGGGGAGCTGTTTTTT.

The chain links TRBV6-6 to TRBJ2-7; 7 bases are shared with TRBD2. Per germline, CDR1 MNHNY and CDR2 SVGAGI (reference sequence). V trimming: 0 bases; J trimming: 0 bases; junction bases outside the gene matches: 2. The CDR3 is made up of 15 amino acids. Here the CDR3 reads CASSYSGGGSYEQYF. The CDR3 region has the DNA TGTGCCAGCAGTTACTCAGGCGGGGGCTCCTACGAGCAGTACTTC.

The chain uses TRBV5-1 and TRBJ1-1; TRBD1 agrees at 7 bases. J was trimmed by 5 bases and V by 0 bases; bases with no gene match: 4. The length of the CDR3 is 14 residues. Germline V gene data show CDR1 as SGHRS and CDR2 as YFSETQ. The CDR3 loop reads CASSLETGRTEAFF. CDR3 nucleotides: TGCGCCAGCAGCTTGGAGACAGGGCGGACTGAAGCTTTCTTT. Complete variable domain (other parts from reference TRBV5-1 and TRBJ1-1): KAGVTQTPRYLIKTRGQQVTLSCSPISGHRSVSWYQQTPGQGLQFLFEYFSETQRNKGNFPGRFSGRQFSNSRSEMNVSTLELGDSALYLCASSLETGRTEAFFGQGTRLTVV.

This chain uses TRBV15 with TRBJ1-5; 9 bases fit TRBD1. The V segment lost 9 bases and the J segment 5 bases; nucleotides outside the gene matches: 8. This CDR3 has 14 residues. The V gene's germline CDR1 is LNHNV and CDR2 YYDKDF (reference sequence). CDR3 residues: CATTPGQGHQPQHF. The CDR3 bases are TGTGCCACTACCCCGGGACAGGGCCATCAGCCCCAGCATTTT.

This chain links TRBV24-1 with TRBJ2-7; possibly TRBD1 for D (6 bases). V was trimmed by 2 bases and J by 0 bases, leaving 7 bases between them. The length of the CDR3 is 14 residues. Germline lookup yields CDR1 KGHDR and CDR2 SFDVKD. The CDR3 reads CATSDSDSSYEQYF. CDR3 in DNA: TGTGCCACCAGTGATTCGGACAGCTCCTACGAGCAGTACTTC.

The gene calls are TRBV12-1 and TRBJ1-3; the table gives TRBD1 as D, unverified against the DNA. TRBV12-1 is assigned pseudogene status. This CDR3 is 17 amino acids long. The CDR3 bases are TGTGCCAGCAGCTCGGGACAGGGGGCGCCTCCTGGAAACACCATATATTTT. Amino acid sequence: CASSSGQGAPPGNTIYF.

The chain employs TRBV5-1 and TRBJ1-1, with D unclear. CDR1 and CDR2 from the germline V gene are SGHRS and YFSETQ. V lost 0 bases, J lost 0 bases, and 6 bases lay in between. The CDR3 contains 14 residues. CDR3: CASSLDSMNTEAFF. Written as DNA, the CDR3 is TGCGCCAGCAGCTTGGACAGTATGAACACTGAAGCTTTCTTT.

DNA of the CDR3: TGTGCCTGGAGTGACCTTGACAGCCTCTCCTACGAGCAGTACTTC. Its translation: CAWSDLDSLSYEQYF. The chain couples TRBV30 to TRBJ2-7, with a possible D match to TRBD1 (5 bases). The CDR3 has 15 residues. In germline, CDR1 is GTSNPN, CDR2 SVGIG (reference sequence). V was shortened by 1 base and J by 0 bases, with 13 bases between the two germline ends.

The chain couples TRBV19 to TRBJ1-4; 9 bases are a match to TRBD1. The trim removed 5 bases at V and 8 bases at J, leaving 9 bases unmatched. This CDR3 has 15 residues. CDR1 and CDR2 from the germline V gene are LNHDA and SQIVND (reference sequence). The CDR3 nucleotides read TGTGCCAGTAGTGCCCTGACAGGGGGTTTAGAAAAACTGTTTTTT. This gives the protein CASSALTGGLEKLFF.

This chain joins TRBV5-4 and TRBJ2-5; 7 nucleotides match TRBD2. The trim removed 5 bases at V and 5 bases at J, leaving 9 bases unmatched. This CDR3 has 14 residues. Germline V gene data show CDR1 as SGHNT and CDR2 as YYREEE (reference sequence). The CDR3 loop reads CASSSGTTVETQYF. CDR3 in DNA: TGTGCCAGCAGTTCCGGGACTACAGTGGAGACCCAGTACTTC. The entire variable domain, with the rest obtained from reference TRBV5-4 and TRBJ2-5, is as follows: ETGVTQSPTHLIKTRGQQVTLRCSSQSGHNTVSWYQQALGQGPQFIFQYYREEENGRGNFPPRFSGLQFPNYSSELNVNALELDDSALYLCASSSGTTVETQYFGPGTRLLVL.

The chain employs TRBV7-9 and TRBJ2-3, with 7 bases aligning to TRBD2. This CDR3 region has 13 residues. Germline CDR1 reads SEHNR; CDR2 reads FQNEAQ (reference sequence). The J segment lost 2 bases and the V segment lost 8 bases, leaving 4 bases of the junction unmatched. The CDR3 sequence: CASGGGITDTQYF. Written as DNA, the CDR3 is TGTGCCAGCGGCGGGGGTATCACAGATACGCAGTATTTT.

The CDR3 is CASSGDTSLSSYNSPLHF. In DNA form, the CDR3 reads TGTGCCAGCAGTGGCGACACGTCCCTGAGCTCCTATAATTCACCCCTCCACTTT. The chain uses TRBV6-1 and TRBJ1-6, with unresolved D. The CDR3 contains 18 residues. Trimming took 4 bases from V and 0 from J, leaving 16 bases between them. CDR1 and CDR2 (germline): MNHNS, SASEGT.

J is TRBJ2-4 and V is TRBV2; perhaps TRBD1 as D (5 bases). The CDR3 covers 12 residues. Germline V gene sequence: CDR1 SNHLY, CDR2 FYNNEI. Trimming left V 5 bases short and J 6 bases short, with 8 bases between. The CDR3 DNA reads TGTGCCAGCAGTTTGCAGGGAAACATTCAGTACTTC. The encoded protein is CASSLQGNIQYF.

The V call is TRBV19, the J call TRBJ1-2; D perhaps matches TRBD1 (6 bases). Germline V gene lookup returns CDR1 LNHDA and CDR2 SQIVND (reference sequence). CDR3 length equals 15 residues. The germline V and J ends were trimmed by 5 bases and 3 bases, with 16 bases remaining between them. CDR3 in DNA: TGTGCCAGTAGTCCTAGAACAGGGTACGACTATGGCTACACCTTC. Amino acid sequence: CASSPRTGYDYGYTF. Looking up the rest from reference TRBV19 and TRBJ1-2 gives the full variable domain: DGGITQSPKYLFRKEGQNVTLSCEQNLNHDAMYWYRQDPGQGLRLIYYSQIVNDFQKGDIAEGYSVSREKKESFPLTVTSAQKNPTAFYLCASSPRTGYDYGYTFGSGTRLTVV.

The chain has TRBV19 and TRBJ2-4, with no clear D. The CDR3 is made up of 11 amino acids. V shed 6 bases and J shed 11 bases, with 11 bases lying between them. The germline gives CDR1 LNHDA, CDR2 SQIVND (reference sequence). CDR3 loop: CASRSNQVQYF. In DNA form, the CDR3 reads TGTGCCAGTAGGAGTAACCAGGTTCAGTACTTC.

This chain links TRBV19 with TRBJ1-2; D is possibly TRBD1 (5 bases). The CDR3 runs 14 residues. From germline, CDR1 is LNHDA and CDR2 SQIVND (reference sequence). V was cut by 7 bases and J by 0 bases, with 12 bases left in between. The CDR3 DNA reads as TGTGCCAGTACCCGACAGATTGCTAACTATGGCTACACCTTC. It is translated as CASTRQIANYGYTF.